What follows is one T cell receptor (beta chain) and its context. Its matching antigen is unknown. The treatment denotes: oral pan-JAK inhibitor, 5-10 mg twice daily. The sample comes from a study of CD8+ T cells in alopecia areata. Study-level findings and limits: Elevated clonality characterized lesional scalp relative to normal scalp, particularly in alopecia totalis/universalis. On tofacitinib, scalp clonality and expanded CD8+ clones among top 100 fell significantly. Mice showed clearer TCR sharing than patients did, a gap that was possibly HLA-related.

This CDR3 spans 16 amino acids. V shed 3 bases, J shed 6 bases, and the junction held 11 bases outside the gene matches. Germline CDR1 MNHEY, CDR2 SMNVEV (reference sequence). After isolation, RNA underwent reverse transcription to generate cDNA as the sequencing template. TCRdb's copy holds only in-frame clones and misses some; the assay was immunoSEQ multiplex PCR. The sample lists 130,000 to 150,000 clones; around 82% were seen once. The TCR was taken from a human donor with alopecia areata. The chain uses TRBV27 and TRBJ2-3; the match to TRBD2 covers 8 bases. Sequences were derived from CD8+ T cells sorted from blood, sampled at week 4, from a patient treated with tofacitinib. This chain's CDR3 is CASSLAPGGRGDTQYF. CDR3 bases: TGTGCCAGCAGTTTGGCACCGGGGGGGCGAGGGGATACGCAGTATTTT.